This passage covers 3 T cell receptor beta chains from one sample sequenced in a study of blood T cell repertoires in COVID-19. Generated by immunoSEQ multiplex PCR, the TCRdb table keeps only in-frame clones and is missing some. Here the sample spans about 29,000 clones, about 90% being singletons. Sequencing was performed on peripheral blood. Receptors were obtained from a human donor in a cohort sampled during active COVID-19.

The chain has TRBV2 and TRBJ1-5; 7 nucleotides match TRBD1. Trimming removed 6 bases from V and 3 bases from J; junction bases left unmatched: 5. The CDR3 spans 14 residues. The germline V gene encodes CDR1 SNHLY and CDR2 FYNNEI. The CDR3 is CASSPGTVNQPQHF. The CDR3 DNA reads TGTGCCAGCAGCCCCGGGACAGTCAATCAGCCCCAGCATTTT.

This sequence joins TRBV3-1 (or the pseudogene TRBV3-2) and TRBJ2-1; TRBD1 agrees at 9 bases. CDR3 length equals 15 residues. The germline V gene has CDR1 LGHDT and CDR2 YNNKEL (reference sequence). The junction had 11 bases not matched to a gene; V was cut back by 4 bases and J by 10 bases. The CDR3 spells CASSPPGTGQREQFF. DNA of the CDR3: TGTGCCAGCAGCCCTCCCGGGACAGGGCAGCGCGAGCAGTTCTTC.

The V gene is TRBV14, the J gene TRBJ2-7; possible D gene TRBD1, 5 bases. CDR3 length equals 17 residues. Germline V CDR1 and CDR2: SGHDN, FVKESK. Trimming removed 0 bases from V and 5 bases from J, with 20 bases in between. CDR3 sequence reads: CASSQDLGQDGFNEQYF. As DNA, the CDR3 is TGTGCCAGCAGCCAAGATTTGGGGCAGGACGGATTCAACGAGCAGTACTTC.